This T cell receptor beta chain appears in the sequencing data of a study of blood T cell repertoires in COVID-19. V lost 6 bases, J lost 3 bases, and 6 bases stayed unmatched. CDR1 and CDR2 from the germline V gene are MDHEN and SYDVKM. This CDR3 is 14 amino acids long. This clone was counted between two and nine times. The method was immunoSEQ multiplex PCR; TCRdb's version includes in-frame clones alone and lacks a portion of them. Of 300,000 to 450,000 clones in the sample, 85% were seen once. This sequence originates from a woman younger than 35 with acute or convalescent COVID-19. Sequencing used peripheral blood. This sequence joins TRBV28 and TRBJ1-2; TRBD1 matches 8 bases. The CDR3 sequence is CASSATRGHYGYTF. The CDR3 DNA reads TGTGCCAGCAGCGCAACCAGGGGGCACTATGGCTACACCTTC.